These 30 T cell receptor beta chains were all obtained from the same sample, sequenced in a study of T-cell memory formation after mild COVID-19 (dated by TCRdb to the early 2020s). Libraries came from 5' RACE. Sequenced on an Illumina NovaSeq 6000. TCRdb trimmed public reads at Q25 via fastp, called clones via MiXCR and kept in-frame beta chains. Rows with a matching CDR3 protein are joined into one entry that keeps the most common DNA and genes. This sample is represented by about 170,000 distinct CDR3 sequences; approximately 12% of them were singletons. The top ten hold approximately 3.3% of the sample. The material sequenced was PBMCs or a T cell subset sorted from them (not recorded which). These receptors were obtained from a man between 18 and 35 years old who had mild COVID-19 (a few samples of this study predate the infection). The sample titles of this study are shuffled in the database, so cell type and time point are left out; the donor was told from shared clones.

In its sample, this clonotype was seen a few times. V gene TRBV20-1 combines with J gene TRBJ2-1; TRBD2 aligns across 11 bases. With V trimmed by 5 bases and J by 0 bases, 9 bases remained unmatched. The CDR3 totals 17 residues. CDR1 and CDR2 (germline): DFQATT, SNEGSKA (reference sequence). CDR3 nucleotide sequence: TGCAGTGCTTCACTAGCGGGGGCGAAGAGCTCCTACAATGAGCAGTTCTTC. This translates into CSASLAGAKSSYNEQFF.

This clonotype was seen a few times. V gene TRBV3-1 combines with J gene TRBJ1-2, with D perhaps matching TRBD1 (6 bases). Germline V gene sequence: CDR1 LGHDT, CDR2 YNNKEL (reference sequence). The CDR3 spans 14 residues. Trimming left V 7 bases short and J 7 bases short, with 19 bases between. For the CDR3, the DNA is TGTGCCAGCACCACCCGGGACATGAGAGGTGGCTACACCTTC. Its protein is CASTTRDMRGGYTF.

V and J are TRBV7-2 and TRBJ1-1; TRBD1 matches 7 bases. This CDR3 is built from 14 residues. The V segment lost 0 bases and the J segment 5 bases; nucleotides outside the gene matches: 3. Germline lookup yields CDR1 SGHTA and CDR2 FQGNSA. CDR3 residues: CASSLAGGATEAFF. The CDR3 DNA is TGTGCCAGCAGCTTAGCAGGGGGCGCGACTGAAGCTTTCTTT.

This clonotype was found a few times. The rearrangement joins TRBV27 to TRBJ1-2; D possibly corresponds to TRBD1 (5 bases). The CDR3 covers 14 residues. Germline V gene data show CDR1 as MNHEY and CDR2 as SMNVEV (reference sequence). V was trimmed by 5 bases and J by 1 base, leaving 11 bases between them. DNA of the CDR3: TGTGCCAGCAGTCGAGGGGCGGGTAACTATGGCTACACCTTC. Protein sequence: CASSRGAGNYGYTF.

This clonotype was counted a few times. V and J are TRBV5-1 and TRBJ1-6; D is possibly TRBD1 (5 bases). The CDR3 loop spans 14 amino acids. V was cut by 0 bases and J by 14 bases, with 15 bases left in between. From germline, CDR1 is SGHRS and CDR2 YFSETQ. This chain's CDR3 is CASSLAEGRQTLHF. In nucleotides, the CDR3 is TGCGCCAGCAGCTTGGCCGAAGGGAGACAGACCCTCCACTTT.

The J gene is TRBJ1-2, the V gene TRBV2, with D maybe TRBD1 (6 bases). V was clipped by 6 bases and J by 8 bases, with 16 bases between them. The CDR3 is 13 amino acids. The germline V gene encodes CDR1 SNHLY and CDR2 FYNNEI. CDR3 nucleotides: TGTGCCAGCAGCGACAGGAGCCGAGGAGGCTACACCTTC. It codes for CASSDRSRGGYTF.

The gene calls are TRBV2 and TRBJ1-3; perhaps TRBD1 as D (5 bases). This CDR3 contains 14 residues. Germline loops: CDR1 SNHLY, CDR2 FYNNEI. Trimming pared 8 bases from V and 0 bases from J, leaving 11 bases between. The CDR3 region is CASDQGHSGNTIYF. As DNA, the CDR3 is TGTGCCAGCGACCAGGGCCACTCTGGAAACACCATATATTTT. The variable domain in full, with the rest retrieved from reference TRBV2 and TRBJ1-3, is EPEVTQTPSHQVTQMGQEVILRCVPISNHLYFYWYRQILGQKVEFLVSFYNNEISEKSEIFDDQFSVERPDGSNFTLKIRSTKLEDSAMYFCASDQGHSGNTIYFGEGSWLTVV.

The CDR3 protein is CASSLVVRDSPLHF. Here the CDR3 DNA reads TGTGCCAGCAGCTTAGTTGTCAGGGATTCACCCCTCCACTTT. The V gene is TRBV11-2, the J gene TRBJ1-6; a weak D match, TRBD1 (5 bases). Germline loops: CDR1 SGHAT, CDR2 FQNNGV. The CDR3 has 14 residues. The V gene lost 1 base and the J gene lost 8 bases, with 9 bases spanning the gap.

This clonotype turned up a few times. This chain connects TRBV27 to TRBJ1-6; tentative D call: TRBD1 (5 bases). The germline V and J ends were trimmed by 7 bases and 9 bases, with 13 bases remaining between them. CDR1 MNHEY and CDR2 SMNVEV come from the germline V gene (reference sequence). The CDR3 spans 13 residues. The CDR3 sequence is CASKPWTPSPLHF. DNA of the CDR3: TGTGCCAGCAAACCCTGGACACCTTCACCCCTCCACTTT.

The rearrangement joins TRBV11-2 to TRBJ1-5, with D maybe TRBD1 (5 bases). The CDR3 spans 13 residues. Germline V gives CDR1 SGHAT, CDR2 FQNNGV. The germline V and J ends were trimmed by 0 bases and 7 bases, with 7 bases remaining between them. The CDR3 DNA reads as TGTGCCAGCAGCTTAGACAGGGAACAGCCCCAGCATTTT. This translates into CASSLDREQPQHF.

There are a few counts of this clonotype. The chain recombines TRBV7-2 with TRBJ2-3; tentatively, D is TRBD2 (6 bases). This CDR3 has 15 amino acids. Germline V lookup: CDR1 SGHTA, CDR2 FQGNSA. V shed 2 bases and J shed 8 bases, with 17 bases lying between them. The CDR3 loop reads CASSLYSGQPSTQYF. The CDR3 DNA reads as TGTGCCAGCAGCTTATACAGCGGGCAGCCCTCTACGCAGTATTTT.

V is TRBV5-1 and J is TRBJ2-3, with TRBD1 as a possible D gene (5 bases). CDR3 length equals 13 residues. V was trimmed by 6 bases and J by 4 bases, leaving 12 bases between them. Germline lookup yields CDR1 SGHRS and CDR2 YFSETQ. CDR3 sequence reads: CASKVQGADTQYF. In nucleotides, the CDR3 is TGCGCCAGCAAGGTCCAGGGCGCAGATACGCAGTATTTT.

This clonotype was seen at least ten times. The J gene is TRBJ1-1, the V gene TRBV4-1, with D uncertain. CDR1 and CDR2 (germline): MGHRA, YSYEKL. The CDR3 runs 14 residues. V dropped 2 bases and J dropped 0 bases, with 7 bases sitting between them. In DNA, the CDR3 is TGCGCCAGCAGCCAAAGGGCCCTGAACACTGAAGCTTTCTTT. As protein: CASSQRALNTEAFF.

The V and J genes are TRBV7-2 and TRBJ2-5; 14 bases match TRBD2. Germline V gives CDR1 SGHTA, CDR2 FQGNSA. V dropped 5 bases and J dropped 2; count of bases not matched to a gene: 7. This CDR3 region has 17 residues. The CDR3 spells CASSRLAGGPEQETQYF. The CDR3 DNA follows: TGTGCCAGCAGCCGACTAGCGGGGGGGCCGGAGCAAGAGACCCAGTACTTC.

For the CDR3, the DNA is TGCAGTGCCCACCCGGGACTAGGTCATAAGCAGTATTTT. Its translation is CSAHPGLGHKQYF. The chain has TRBV20-1 and TRBJ2-3; 8 bases are shared with TRBD2. The trim removed 6 bases at V and 11 bases at J, leaving 13 bases unmatched. Germline V gene sequence: CDR1 DFQATT, CDR2 SNEGSKA (reference sequence). The CDR3 sequence is 13 residues long.

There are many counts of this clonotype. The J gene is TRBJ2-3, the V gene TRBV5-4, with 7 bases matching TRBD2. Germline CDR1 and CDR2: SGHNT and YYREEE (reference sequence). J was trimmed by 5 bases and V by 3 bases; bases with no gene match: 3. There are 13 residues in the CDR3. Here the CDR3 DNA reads TGTGCCAGCAGCTCCAGCGGGGTAGATACGCAGTATTTT. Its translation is CASSSSGVDTQYF.

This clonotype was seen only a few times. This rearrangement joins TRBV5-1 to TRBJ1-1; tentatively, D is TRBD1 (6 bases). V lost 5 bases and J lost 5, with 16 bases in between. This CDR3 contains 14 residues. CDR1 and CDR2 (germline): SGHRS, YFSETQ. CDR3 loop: CASRSLQGRTEAFF. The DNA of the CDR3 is TGCGCCAGCAGATCCCTACAGGGTAGGACTGAAGCTTTCTTT.

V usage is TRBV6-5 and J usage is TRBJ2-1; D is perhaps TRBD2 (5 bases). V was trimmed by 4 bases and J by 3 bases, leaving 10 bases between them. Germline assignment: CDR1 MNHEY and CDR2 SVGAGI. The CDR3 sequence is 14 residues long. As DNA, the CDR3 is TGTGCCAGCAGTTTACTCCGGGGCTACAATGAGCAGTTCTTC. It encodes CASSLLRGYNEQFF.

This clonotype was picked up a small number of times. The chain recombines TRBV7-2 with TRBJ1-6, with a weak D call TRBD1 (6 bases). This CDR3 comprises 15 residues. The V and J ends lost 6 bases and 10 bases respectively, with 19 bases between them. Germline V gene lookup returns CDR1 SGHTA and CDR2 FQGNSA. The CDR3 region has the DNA TGTGCCAGCAGAGTAACAGGGAGAAGGGGCTCACCCCTCCACTTT. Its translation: CASRVTGRRGSPLHF.

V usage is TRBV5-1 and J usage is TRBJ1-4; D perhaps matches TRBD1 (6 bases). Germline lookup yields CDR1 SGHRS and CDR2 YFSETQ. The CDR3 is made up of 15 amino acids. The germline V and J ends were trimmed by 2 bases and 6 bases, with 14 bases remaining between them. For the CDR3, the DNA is TGCGCCAGCAGCTTACTGGGGGCTCGGGATGAAAAACTGTTTTTT. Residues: CASSLLGARDEKLFF.

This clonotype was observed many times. As DNA, the CDR3 is TGTGCCAGCAGCTTCCTCGTGAACACTGAAGCTTTCTTT. Translation gives CASSFLVNTEAFF. The rearrangement uses TRBV7-2 and TRBJ1-1; no clear D gene. The CDR3 contains 13 residues. V lost 3 bases and J lost 0, with 5 bases in between. The germline CDR1 and CDR2 sequences are SGHTA and FQGNSA. The whole variable domain, filled in from reference TRBV7-2 and TRBJ1-1, reads GAGVSQSPSNKVTEKGKDVELRCDPISGHTALYWYRQSLGQGLEFLIYFQGNSAPDKSGLPSDRFSAERTGGSVSTLTIQRTQQEDSAVYLCASSFLVNTEAFFGQGTRLTVV.

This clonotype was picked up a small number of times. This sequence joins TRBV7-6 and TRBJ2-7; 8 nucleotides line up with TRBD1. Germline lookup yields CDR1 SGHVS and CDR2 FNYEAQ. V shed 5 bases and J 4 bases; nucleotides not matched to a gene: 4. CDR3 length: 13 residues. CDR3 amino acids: CASSHHRGYEQYV. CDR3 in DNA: TGTGCCAGCAGCCACCACAGGGGGTACGAGCAGTACGTC.

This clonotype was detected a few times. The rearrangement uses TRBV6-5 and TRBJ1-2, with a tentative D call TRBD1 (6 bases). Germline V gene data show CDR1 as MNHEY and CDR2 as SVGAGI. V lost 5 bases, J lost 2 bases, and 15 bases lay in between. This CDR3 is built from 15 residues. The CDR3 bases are TGTGCCAGCAGTACTCGGACAGCTTCAAACTATGGCTACACCTTC. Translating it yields CASSTRTASNYGYTF.

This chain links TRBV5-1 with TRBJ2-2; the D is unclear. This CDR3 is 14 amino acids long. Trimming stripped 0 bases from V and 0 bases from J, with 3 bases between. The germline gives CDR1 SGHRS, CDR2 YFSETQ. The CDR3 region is CASSLEPNTGELFF. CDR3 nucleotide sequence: TGCGCCAGCAGCTTGGAGCCGAACACCGGGGAGCTGTTTTTT.

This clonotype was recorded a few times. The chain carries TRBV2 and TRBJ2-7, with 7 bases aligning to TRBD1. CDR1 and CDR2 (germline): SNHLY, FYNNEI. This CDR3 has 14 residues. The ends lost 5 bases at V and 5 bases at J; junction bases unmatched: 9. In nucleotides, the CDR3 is TGTGCCAGCAGTTTAGGCCAGGGGGTCGACGAGCAGTACTTC. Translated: CASSLGQGVDEQYF.

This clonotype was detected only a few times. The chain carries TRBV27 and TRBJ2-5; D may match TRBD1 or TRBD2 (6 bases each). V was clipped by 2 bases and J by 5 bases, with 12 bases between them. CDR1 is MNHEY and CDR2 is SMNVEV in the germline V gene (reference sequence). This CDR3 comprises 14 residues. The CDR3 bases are TGTGCCAGCAGTTTAAGGTCCGGGGGCGAGACCCAGTACTTC. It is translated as CASSLRSGGETQYF.

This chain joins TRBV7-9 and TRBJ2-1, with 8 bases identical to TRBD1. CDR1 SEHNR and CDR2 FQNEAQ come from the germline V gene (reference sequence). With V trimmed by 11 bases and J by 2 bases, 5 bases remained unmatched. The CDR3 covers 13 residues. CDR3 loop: CAGDRTTYNEQFF. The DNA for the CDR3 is TGTGCCGGGGACAGGACCACCTACAATGAGCAGTTCTTC.

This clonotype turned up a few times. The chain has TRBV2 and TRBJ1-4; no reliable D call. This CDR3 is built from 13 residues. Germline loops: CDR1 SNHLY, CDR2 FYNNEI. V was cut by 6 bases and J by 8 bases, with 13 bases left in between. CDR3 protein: CASSDGGNEKLFF. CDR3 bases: TGTGCCAGCAGCGACGGCGGGAACGAAAAACTGTTTTTT.

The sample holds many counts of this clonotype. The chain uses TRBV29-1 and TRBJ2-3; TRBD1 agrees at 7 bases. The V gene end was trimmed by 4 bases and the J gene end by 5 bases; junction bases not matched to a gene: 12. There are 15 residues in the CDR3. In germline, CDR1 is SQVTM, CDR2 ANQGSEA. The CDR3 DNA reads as TGCAGCGTTGGGACGACAGGGTCGATTGGAGATACGCAGTATTTT. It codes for CSVGTTGSIGDTQYF.

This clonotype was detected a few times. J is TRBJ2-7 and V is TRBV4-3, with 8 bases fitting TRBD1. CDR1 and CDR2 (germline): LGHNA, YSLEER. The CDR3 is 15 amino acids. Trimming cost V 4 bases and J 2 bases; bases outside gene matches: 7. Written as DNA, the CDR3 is TGCGCCAGCAGCCGGAACGACAGGGGAACCTACGAGCAGTACTTC. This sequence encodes CASSRNDRGTYEQYF.